The sequence of this TCR beta chain was determined in a study of blood T cell repertoires in COVID-19. Study in general: Italy, Spain and the United States were the sources of the convalescent and acute COVID-19 samples. From T cells, B-cell-depleted T cells, or PBMCs came the material, which was cDNA or gDNA.

Data came from immunoSEQ multiplex PCR; TCRdb stores just in-frame clones and leaves some out. The sample shows 300,000 to 450,000 clones, roughly 86% of them seen only once. Trimming cost V 7 bases and J 7 bases, with 23 bases left between them. Per germline, CDR1 MNHEY and CDR2 SVGAGI. This CDR3 comprises 15 residues. The gene calls are TRBV6-5 and TRBJ2-7; perhaps TRBD1 as D (6 bases). Sequenced sample: peripheral blood. This clonotype was obtained from a woman between 55 and 75 years old with COVID-19, enrolled during active disease. Written as DNA, the CDR3 is TGTGCCAGCAAGAACAGGGAACGGGCTGTGAAGGAGCAGTACTTC. Protein product: CASKNRERAVKEQYF.